This T cell receptor (beta chain) is drawn from a study of blood T cells in healthy people across ages. Broader study findings: Estimated diversity across one million T cells was deemed an underestimate. Possibly confounding the expanded clonotype changes was the fact that donor CMV status was unknown. Measured against age, TCR beta diversity per million T cells decreased in a roughly linear manner.

There are many counts of this clonotype. Antigen unknown. Each donor's blood draw was approximately 10 milliliters of peripheral blood. Next came a second PCR, run for about 7 to 12 cycles, which used a sample-barcoded 5' primer along with a J-beta primer mix. In TCRdb, the 5' RACE reads were re-called with MiXCR into one record per CDR3 protein. The sample lists around 900,000 distinct CDR3 sequences; roughly 26% were seen once. CDR3 size: 16 residues. The ends lost 6 bases at V and 4 bases at J; junction bases unmatched: 10. In germline, CDR1 is KGHDR, CDR2 SFDVKD. The sequence derives from a woman aged 80 or over in good health. Sequencing was carried out using blood. V gene TRBV24-1 combines with J gene TRBJ2-1; TRBD1 aligns across 8 bases. The CDR3 loop reads CATSREARGRYNEQFF. The CDR3 DNA reads as TGTGCCACCAGTCGAGAGGCCAGGGGGCGATACAATGAGCAGTTCTTC.